The T cell receptor beta chain under discussion was sequenced for a study of T cell repertoires in cytomegalovirus infection. Whole-study context: Researchers turned to recently identified HLA-C-restricted CMV epitopes as well as well-studied HLA-B-restricted ones. The public TCR beta signatures pointed to both CMV infection and matching HLA type.

J was trimmed by 7 bases and V by 2 bases; bases with no gene match: 5. The CDR3 sequence is 15 residues long. Germline V gene lookup returns CDR1 SGHTS and CDR2 YDEGEE. TCRdb re-called the reads with MiXCR, one entry per CDR3 protein. The sample yields approximately 990,000 distinct CDR3 sequences, approximately 31% seen once. About this clonotype itself: As yet, its antigen is unknown.

The V call is TRBV5-8, the J call TRBJ2-1; TRBD2 matches 11 bases. The starting material was cultured CD8+ T cells from PBMCs, obtained from culture after CMV antigen stimulation. This receptor was identified in a human donor in good health (CMV status not recorded). Some clones in this sample may be carry-over from other donors' samples. CDR3: CASSFSGGAENEQFF. In nucleotides, the CDR3 is TGTGCCAGCAGCTTTAGCGGGGGGGCCGAGAATGAGCAGTTCTTC. The whole variable domain, remainder taken from reference TRBV5-8 and TRBJ2-1, is EAGVTQSPTHLIKTRGQQATLRCSPISGHTSVYWYQQALGLGLQFLLWYDEGEERNRGNFPPRFSGRQFPNYSSELNVNALELEDSALYLCASSFSGGAENEQFFGPGTRLTVL.